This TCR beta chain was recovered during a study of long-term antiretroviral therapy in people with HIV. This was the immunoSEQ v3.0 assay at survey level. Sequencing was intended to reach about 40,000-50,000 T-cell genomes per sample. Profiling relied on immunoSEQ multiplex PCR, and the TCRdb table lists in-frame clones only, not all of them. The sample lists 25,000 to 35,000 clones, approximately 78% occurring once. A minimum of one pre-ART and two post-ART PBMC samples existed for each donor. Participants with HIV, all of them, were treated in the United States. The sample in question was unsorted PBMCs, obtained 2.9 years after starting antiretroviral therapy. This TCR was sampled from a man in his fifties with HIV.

CDR3 nucleotides: TGTGCCAGCACCAGGGGCGGTTCTAACAATGAGCAGTTCTTC. This codes for CASTRGGSNNEQFF. The V gene is TRBV6-1, the J gene TRBJ2-1, with D possibly matching TRBD1 (6 bases). Trimming left V 7 bases short and J 5 bases short, with 15 bases between. There are 14 residues in the CDR3. Germline V lookup: CDR1 MNHNS, CDR2 SASEGT.